This TCR beta chain was recovered during a study of molecular identifiers for immune sequencing clone quantification. In the study overall: Naive CD8 RNA (around 20,000 or 99,000 cells) was divided into five aliquots, with four sequenced.

Notes on the study in general: Over 99% of CMV-specific effector molecules, but under 1% of naive ones, were in clones above 20 copies. Reports indicate spiked Jurkat TCR RNA from one cell could be found among 1 million or so naive cells.

This clonotype has at least ten counts. The antigen is not known. There are 15 residues in the CDR3. The germline gives CDR1 SEHNR, CDR2 FQNEAQ (reference sequence). Trimming removed 0 bases from V and 3 bases from J, with 12 bases in between. The sorting of naive CD8 T cells used the CD8+CD4-CCR7+CD45RA+ phenotype. TCRdb called the PCR reads again in MiXCR, with one record for every CDR3 protein. The table records 490,000 or so distinct CDR3 sequences, about 25% of them present only once. Sequenced: naive CD8+ T cells from blood, with Jurkat cell RNA spiked in. Subset of the sample: FACS-sorted CD8+CD4-CCR7+CD45RA+ naive T cells. The rearrangement links TRBV7-9 to TRBJ2-7, with a weak D call TRBD2 (5 bases). This clonotype originated in a human donor in good health. Some libraries in this study had Jurkat cell RNA spiked in. CDR3 protein: CASSLAEVGGYEQYF. The CDR3 DNA reads TGTGCCAGCAGCTTAGCGGAGGTTGGCGGCTACGAGCAGTACTTC.